This T cell receptor beta chain was sequenced for a study of T cells expressing NK-cell markers. Turning to the study itself: Sequencing of TCR beta repertoires drew on sorted CD3+CD56+NKG2C+, CD3+CD56+NKG2C- and CD3+CD56-NKG2C+ T cells. Just one sequenced donor of eight was HCMV-seronegative, while seven were seropositive. Study-wide points: The CD3+CD56-NKG2C+ fraction was also led by these clonotypes in a few donors.

TCRdb reprocessed the 5' RACE reads; each CDR3 protein has one entry and no DNA is given. The sample yields approximately 380,000 distinct CDR3 sequences, of which the top ten take up 5.2%. In germline, CDR1 is SGHAT, CDR2 FQNNGV. CDR3 length: 14 amino acids. To note about this clonotype: Its antigen is currently unknown.

The specimen was blood T cells: a sorted CD56 or NKG2C T cell subset, CD4+ or CD8+ T cells, or bulk PBMC T cells (not recorded which). The genes are TRBV11-2 and TRBJ2-7; the D gene TCRdb calls, TRBD2, cannot be checked with no DNA. The sequence derives from a man aged 18-69 years in good health. CDR3 residues: CASSPRLAGAEQYF.